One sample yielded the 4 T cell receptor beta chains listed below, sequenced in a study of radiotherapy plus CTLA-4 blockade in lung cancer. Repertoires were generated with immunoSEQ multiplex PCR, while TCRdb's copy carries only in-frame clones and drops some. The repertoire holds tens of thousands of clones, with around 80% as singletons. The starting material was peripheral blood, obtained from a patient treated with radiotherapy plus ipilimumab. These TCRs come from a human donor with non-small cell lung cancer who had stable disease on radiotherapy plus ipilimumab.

In nucleotides, the CDR3 is TGTGCCTGGGGATTCGAACCCCGGGGAGAGCAGTTCTTC. This sequence encodes CAWGFEPRGEQFF. The V gene is TRBV30, the J gene TRBJ2-1, with D perhaps TRBD2 (5 bases). Germline CDR1 reads GTSNPN; CDR2 reads SVGIG (reference sequence). The CDR3 has 13 residues. With 5 bases removed from V and 10 bases from J, the gap between germline ends came to 18 bases.

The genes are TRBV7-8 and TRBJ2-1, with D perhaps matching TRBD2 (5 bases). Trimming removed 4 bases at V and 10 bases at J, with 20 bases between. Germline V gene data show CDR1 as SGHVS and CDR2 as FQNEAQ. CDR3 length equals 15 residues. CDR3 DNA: TGTGCCAGCAGCTGGCGCCGTGGGAGTGTAGAAGAGCAGTTCTTC. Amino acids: CASSWRRGSVEEQFF.

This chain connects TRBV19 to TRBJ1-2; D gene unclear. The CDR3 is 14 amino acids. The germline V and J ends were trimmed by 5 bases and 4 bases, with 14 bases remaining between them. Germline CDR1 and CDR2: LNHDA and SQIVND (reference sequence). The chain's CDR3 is CASSRTDVAYGYTF. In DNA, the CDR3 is TGTGCCAGTAGTCGTACTGATGTGGCCTATGGCTACACCTTC.

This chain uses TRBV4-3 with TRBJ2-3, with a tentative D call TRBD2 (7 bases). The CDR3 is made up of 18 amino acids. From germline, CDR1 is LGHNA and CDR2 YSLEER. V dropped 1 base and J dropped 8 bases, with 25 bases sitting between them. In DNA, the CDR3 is TGCGCCAGCAGCCAAGTAATTGGGGGGGGCAGGATTCGAGGTACGCAGTATTTT. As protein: CASSQVIGGGRIRGTQYF.